This TCR beta chain was recovered during a study of identical twins. The CDR3 is made up of 11 amino acids. CDR1 SNHLY and CDR2 FYNNEI come from the germline V gene. V lost 8 bases and J lost 3; bases outside the gene matches: 0. MiXCR was run by TCRdb on the 5' RACE reads, yielding one entry per CDR3 protein. The data show roughly 770,000 distinct CDR3 sequences, roughly 18% seen once. These same data were also listed under a study on T cells expressing NK-cell markers. Turning to that study: In several experiments, an anti-gamma-delta TCR antibody restricted sorting to alpha-beta TCR T cells.

This receptor was identified in a woman under 30 in good health. This sequence joins TRBV2 and TRBJ2-5; 7 nucleotides align to TRBD2. The sample comprised PBMCs. CDR3 loop: CASGGEETQYF. DNA of the CDR3: TGTGCCAGCGGGGGGGAAGAGACCCAGTACTTC.